The sequence of this T cell receptor beta chain was determined in a study of OX40 agonist ivuxolimab in advanced cancers. Study context: It was permissible to have had prior anti-PD-1, anti-PD-L1 or anti-CTLA-4 therapy, and around 43% had some.

This clone has a single count. CDR1 and CDR2 (germline): MNHEY, SMNVEV (reference sequence). The J segment lost 3 bases and the V segment lost 7 bases, leaving 12 bases of the junction unmatched. The CDR3 contains 18 residues. Profiling relied on immunoSEQ multiplex PCR, and the TCRdb table lists in-frame clones only, not all of them. The sample lists 60,000 to 75,000 clones; around 85% were seen once. This clonotype was sampled from an adult with an advanced solid tumor such as melanoma, head and neck, liver or kidney cancer. The material sequenced was CD4+ or CD8+ T cells sorted from blood, taken in a trial of the OX40 agonist ivuxolimab. The chain uses TRBV27 and TRBJ1-6; 10 bases map to TRBD1. As DNA, the CDR3 is TGTGCCAGCACTCCGGGACAGGGGACGTCGTTCTATAATTCACCCCTCCACTTT. This encodes CASTPGQGTSFYNSPLHF.